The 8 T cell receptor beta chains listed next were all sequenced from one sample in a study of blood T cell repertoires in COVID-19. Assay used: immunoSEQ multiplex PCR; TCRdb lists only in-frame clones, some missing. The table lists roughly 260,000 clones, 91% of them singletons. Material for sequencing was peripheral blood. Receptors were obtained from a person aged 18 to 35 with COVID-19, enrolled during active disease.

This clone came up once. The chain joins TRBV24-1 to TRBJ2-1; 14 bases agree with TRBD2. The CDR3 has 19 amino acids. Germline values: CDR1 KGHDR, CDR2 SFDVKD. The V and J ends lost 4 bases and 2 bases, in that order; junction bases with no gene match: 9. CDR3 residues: CATSDPGLAGVDAYNEQFF. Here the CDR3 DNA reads TGTGCCACCAGTGACCCGGGACTAGCGGGAGTAGATGCCTACAATGAGCAGTTCTTC.

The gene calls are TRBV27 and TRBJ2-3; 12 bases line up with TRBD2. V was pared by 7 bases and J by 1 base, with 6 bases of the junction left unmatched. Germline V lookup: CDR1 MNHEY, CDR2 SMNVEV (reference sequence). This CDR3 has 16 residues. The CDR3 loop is CASIGLAGRRTDTQYF. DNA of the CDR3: TGTGCCAGCATTGGACTAGCGGGAAGACGCACAGATACGCAGTATTTT.

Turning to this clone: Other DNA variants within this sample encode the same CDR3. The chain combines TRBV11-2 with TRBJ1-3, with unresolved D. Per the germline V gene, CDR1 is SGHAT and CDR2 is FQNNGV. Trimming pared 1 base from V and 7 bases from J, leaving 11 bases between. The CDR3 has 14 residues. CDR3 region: CASSLGTSGNTIYF. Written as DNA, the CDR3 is TGTGCCAGCAGCTTAGGCACCTCCGGGAACACCATATATTTT.

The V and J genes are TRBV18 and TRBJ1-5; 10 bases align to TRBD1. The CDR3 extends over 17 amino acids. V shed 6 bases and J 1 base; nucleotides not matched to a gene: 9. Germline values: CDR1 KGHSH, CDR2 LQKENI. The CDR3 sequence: CASSRQVGQGSNQPQHF. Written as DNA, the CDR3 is TGTGCCAGCTCGCGTCAGGTGGGACAGGGGAGCAATCAGCCCCAGCATTTT.

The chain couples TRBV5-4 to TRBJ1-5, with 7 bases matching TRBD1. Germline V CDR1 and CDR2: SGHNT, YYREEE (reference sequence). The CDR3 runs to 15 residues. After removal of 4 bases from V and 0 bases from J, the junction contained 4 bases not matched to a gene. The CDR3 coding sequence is TGTGCCAGCAGCCCCGGGACAGATAGCAATCAGCCCCAGCATTTT. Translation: CASSPGTDSNQPQHF.

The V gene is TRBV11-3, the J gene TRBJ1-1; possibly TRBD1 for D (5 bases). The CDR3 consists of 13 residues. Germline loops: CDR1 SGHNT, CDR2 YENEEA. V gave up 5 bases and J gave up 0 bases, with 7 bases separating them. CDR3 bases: TGTGCCAGCAGCCGCAGGGTGAACACTGAAGCTTTCTTT. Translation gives CASSRRVNTEAFF.

The CDR3 protein is CASSVALGGINEQFF. The DNA for the CDR3 is TGTGCCAGCAGCGTAGCTCTTGGAGGGATAAATGAGCAGTTCTTC. The chain links TRBV9 to TRBJ2-1; maybe TRBD2 (6 bases). This CDR3 region has 15 residues. Trimming stripped 0 bases from V and 7 bases from J, with 14 bases between. Germline V gene sequence: CDR1 SGDLS, CDR2 YYNGEE.

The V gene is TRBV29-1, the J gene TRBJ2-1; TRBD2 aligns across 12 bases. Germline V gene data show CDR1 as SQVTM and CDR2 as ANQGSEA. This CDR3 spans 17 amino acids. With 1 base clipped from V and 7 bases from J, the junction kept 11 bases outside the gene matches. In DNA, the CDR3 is TGCAGCGTTGAAGGGGGCCTGACTAGCGGGAGTAGGAATGAGCAGTTCTTC. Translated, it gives CSVEGGLTSGSRNEQFF.